The entry below gives a single T cell receptor (beta chain) sequence along with its context. V dropped 0 bases and J dropped 4 bases, with 22 bases sitting between them. Germline V gives CDR1 SGHRS, CDR2 YFSETQ. This CDR3 contains 18 residues. These data originate in a study of blood T cell repertoires in COVID-19. Sequencing used immunoSEQ multiplex PCR; TCRdb keeps in-frame clones, though not all of them. The table lists under 500,000 clones, around 88% of them singletons. The receptor's source is a woman aged 25 to 39 with acute or convalescent COVID-19. The material sequenced was peripheral blood. This chain connects TRBV5-1 to TRBJ1-2, with D perhaps TRBD1 (5 bases). DNA of the CDR3: TGCGCCAGCAGCTTGGCCTATCTGGCAGGGTTGAGCTTCTATGGCTACACCTTC. Its protein is CASSLAYLAGLSFYGYTF.